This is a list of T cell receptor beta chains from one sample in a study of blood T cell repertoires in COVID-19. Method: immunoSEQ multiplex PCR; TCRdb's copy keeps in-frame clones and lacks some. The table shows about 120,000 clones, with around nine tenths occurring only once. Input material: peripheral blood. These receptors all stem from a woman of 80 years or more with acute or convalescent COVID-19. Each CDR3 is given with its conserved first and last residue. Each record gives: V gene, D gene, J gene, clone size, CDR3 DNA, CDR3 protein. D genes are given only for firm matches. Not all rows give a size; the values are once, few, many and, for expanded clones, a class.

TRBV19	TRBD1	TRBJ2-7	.	TGTGCCAGTAGTCAGGGACAGGGGGGGGAGCAGTACTTC	CASSQGQGGEQYF
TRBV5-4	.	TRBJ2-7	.	TGTGCCAGCAGCTTGGCCAAGAGCTCCTACGAGCAGTACTTC	CASSLAKSSYEQYF
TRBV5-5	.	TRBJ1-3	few	TGTGCCAGCAGCTCAGTGATAAGCGGTGGAAACACCATATATTTT	CASSSVISGGNTIYF
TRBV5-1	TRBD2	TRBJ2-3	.	TGCGCCAGCAGGAGCCAAGGACTAGTAGGCACAGATACGCAGTATTTT	CASRSQGLVGTDTQYF
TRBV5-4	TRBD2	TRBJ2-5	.	TGTGCCAGCAGACGGACTAGCTCGGAGACCCAGTACTTC	CASRRTSSETQYF
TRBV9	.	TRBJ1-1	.	TGTGCCAGCAGCGTAGCGGGGAGAACTGAAGCTTTCTTT	CASSVAGRTEAFF
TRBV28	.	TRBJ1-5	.	TGTGCCAGCAGTTGGGAGCAGGCGAGCAATCAGCCCCAGCATTTT	CASSWEQASNQPQHF
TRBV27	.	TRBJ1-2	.	TGTGCCAGCAGTTTATCCCGGGAGAACTATGGCTACACCTTC	CASSLSRENYGYTF
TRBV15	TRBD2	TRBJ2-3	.	TGTGCCACCAGCAGAGGGGAGGGGACGGTCACAGATACGCAGTATTTT	CATSRGEGTVTDTQYF
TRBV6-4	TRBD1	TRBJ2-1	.	TGTGCCAACCACCAGGGACAGGGCTGGAATGAGCAGTTCTTC	CANHQGQGWNEQFF
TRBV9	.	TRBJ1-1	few	TGTGCCAGCAGCGAGAACGGGGGAGGGCTCACTGAAGCTTTCTTT	CASSENGGGLTEAFF
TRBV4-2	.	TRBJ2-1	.	TGTGCCAGCAGCCAAGACAAATTGAGGGCCAATGAGCAGTTCTTC	CASSQDKLRANEQFF
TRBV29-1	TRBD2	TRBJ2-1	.	TGCAGCGTTGAAGGAGCTAGCGGGAGCTACAATGAGCAGTTCTTC	CSVEGASGSYNEQFF
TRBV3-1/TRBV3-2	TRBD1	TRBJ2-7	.	TGTGCCAGCAGCCGGACAGGGGGGACCTACGAGCAGTACTTC	CASSRTGGTYEQYF
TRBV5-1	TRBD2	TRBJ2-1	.	TGCGCCAGCAACTCAGGACTAGCACCCTACAATGAGCAGTTCTTC	CASNSGLAPYNEQFF
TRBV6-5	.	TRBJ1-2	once	TGTGCCAGCAGGGCGGGACTAAACTATGGCTACACCTTC	CASRAGLNYGYTF
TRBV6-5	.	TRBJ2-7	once	TGTGCCAGCAGCCTCAGGGGCCCGAAGATCTACGAGCAGTACTTC	CASSLRGPKIYEQYF